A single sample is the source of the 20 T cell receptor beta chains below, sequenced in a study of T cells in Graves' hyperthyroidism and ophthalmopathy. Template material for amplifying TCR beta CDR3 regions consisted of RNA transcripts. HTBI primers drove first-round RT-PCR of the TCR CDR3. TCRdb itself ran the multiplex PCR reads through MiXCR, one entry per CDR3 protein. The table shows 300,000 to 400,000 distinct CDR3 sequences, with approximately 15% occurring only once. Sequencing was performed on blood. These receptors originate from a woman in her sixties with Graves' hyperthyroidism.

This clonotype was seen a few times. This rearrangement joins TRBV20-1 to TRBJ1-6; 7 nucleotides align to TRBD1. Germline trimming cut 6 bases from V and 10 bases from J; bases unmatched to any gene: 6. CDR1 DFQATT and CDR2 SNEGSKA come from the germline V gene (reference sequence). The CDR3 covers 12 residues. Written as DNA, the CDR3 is TGCAGTGCCCGACAGGGTCGGTCACCCCTCCACTTT. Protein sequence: CSARQGRSPLHF.

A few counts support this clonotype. The DNA of the CDR3 is TGTGCCAGCAGCCGCGGGGTAGCGGGAGTTGAGCAGTACTTC. The encoded protein is CASSRGVAGVEQYF. The chain couples TRBV28 to TRBJ2-7; 9 bases align to TRBD2. The CDR3 loop spans 14 amino acids. V dropped 6 bases and J dropped 7; count of bases not matched to a gene: 10. Germline V lookup: CDR1 MDHEN, CDR2 SYDVKM.

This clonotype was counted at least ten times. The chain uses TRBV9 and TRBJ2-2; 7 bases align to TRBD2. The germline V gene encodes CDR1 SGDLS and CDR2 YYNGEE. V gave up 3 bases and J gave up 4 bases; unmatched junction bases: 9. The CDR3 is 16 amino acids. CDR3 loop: CASSGGGRTLTGELFF. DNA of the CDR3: TGTGCCAGCAGCGGGGGGGGGAGGACACTCACCGGGGAGCTGTTTTTT.

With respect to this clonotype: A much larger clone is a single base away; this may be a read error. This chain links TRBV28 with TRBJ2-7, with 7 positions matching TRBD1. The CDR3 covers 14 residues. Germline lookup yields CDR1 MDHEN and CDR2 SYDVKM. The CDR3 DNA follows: TGTGTCAGCAGTCCGGGACAGCTTGGGGCCGAGCAGTACTTC. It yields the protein CVSSPGQLGAEQYF.

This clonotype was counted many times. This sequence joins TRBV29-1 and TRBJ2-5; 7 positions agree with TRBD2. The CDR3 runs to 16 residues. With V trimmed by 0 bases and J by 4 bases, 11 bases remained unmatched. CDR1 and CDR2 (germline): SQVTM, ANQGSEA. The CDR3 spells CSVEDFARGGRETQYF. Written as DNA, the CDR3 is TGCAGCGTTGAAGATTTCGCTCGGGGCGGGAGAGAGACCCAGTACTTC.

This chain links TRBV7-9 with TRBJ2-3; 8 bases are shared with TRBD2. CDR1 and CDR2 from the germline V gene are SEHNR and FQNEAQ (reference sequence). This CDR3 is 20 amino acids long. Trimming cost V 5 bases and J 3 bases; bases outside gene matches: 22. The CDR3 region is CASSQPGTRREVIETDTQYF. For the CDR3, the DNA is TGTGCCAGCAGCCAACCCGGGACTAGGCGGGAGGTGATAGAAACAGATACGCAGTATTTT.

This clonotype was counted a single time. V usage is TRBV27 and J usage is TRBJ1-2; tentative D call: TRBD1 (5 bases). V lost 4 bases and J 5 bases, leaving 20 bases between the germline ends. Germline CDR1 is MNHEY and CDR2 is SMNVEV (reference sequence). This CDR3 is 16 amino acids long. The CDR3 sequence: CASSSVRDPDNYGYTF. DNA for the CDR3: TGTGCCAGCAGTTCCGTGCGGGACCCGGATAATTATGGCTACACCTTC.

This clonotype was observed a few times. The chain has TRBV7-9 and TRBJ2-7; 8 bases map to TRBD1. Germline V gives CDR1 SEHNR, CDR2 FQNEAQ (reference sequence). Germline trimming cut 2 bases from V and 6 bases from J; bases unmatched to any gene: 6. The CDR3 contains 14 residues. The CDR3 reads CASSLWTGLGEQYF. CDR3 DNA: TGTGCCAGCAGCTTATGGACAGGGTTGGGCGAGCAGTACTTC. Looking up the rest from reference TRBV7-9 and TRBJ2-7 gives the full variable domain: DTGVSQNPRHKITKRGQNVTFRCDPISEHNRLYWYRQTLGQGPEFLTYFQNEAQLEKSRLLSDRFSAERPKGSFSTLEIQRTEQGDSAMYLCASSLWTGLGEQYFGPGTRLTVT.

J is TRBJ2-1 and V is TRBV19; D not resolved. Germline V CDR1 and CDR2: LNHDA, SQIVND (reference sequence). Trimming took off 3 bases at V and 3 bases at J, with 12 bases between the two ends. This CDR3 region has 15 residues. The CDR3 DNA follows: TGTGCCAGTAGTATCGGAAGCAGAAGCTACAATGAGCAGTTCTTC. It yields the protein CASSIGSRSYNEQFF.

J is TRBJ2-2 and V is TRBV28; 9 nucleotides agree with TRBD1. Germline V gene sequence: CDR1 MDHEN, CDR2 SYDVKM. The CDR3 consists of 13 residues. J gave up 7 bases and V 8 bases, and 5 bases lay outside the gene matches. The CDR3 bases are TGTGCCAGCGGGACAGGGTACGGCGGGGAGCTGTTTTTT. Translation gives CASGTGYGGELFF.

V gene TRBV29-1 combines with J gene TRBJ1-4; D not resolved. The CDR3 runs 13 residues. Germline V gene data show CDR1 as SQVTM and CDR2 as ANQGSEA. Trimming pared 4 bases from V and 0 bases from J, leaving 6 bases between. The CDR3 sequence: CSVGVATNEKLFF. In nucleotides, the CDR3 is TGCAGCGTTGGGGTTGCAACTAATGAAAAACTGTTTTTT.

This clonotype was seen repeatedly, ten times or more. The CDR3 bases are TGTGCCAGCAGTTTAAATGGAGGGGGGTACAATGAGCAGTTCTTC. The encoded protein is CASSLNGGGYNEQFF. The genes are TRBV12-3 or TRBV12-4 and TRBJ2-1, with D possibly being TRBD1 or TRBD2 (6 bases each). The CDR3 consists of 15 residues. The V end lost 2 bases, the J end lost 4 bases, and 12 bases lay between the germline ends.

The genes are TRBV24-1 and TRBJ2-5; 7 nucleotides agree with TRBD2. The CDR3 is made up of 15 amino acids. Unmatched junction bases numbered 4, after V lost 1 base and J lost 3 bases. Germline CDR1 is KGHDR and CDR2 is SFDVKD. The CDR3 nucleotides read TGTGCCACCAGTGATTTACGGGGGGTGGAAGAGACCCAGTACTTC. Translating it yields CATSDLRGVEETQYF.

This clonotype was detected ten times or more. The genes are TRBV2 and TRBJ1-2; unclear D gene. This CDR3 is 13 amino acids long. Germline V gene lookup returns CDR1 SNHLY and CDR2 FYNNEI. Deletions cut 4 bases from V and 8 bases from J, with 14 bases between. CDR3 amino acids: CASSGSSAFGYTF. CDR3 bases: TGTGCCAGCAGTGGATCGAGCGCATTCGGCTACACCTTC. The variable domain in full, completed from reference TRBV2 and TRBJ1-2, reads EPEVTQTPSHQVTQMGQEVILRCVPISNHLYFYWYRQILGQKVEFLVSFYNNEISEKSEIFDDQFSVERPDGSNFTLKIRSTKLEDSAMYFCASSGSSAFGYTFGSGTRLTVV.

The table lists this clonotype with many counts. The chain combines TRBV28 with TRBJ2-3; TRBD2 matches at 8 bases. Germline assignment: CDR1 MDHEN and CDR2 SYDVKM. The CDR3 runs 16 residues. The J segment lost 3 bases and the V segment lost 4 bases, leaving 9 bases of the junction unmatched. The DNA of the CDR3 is TGTGCCAGCAGTTCCGCATCCGGGAGGGGAACAGATACGCAGTATTTT. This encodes CASSSASGRGTDTQYF. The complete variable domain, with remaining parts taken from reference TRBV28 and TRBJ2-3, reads DVKVTQSSRYLVKRTGEKVFLECVQDMDHENMFWYRQDPGLGLRLIYFSYDVKMKEKGDIPEGYSVSREKKERFSLILESASTNQTSMYLCASSSASGRGTDTQYFGPGTRLTVL.

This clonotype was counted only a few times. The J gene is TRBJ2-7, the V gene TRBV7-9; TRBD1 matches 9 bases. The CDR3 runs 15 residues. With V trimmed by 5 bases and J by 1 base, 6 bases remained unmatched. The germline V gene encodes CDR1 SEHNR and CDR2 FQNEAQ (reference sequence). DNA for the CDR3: TGTGCCAGCAGCCGGACAGGGGAGTTATCCTACGAGCAGTACTTC. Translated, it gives CASSRTGELSYEQYF.

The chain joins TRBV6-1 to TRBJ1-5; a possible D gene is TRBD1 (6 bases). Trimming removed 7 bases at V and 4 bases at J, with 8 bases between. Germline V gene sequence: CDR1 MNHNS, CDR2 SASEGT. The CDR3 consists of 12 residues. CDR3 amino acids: CASTRGNQPQHF. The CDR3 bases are TGTGCCAGCACAAGGGGGAATCAGCCCCAGCATTTT.

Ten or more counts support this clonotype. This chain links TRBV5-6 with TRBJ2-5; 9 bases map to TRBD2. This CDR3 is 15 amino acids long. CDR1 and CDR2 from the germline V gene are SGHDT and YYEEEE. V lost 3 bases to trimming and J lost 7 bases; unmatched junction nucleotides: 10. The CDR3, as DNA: TGTGCCAGCAGCTCGGACATAGCGGGGGCGGCGACCCAGTACTTC. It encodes CASSSDIAGAATQYF.

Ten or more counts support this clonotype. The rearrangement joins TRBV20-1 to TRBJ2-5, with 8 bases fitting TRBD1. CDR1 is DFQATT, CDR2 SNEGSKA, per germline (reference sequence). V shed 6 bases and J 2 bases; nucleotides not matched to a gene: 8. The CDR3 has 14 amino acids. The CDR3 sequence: CSAAGTGYQETQYF. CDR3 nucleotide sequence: TGCAGTGCCGCCGGGACAGGCTATCAAGAGACCCAGTACTTC.

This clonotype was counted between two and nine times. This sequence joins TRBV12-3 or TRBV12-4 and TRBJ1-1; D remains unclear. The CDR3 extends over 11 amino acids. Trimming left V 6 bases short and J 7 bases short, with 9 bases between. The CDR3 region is CASRGPLEAFF. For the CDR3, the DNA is TGTGCCAGCAGGGGCCCACTTGAAGCTTTCTTT.